These T cell receptor beta chains were read from a single sample in a study of T-cell reconstitution after alpha-beta-depleted transplantation in children. TCRdb passed the PCR reads through MiXCR, listing each CDR3 protein once. This sample has about 70,000 distinct CDR3 sequences, with 11% found just once. This sample comprised PBMCs, obtained before TCRalphabeta/CD19-depleted stem cell transplant. Receptors originate from a boy aged 5-17 years with acute myeloid leukemia, due to receive a stem cell transplant. Both conserved end residues are part of each CDR3. A D gene is named only where the DNA matches it firmly. A row's size may be missing; if present it is once, few, many or a size class.

>.|TRBV5-1|few|TRBJ1-5
TGCGCCAGCAGCTTGGTCGGAGGGTATCAGCCCCAGCATTTT
CASSLVGGYQPQHF
>.|TRBV7-9|many|TRBJ1-5
TGTGCCAGCAGCTTAGAGGGTTTGCAGCCCCAGCATTTT
CASSLEGLQPQHF
>.|TRBV12-3/TRBV12-4|many|TRBJ2-1
TGTGCCAGCAGTTTACCGAATGAGCAGTTCTTC
CASSLPNEQFF
>.|TRBV4-1|many|TRBJ1-3
TGCGCCAGCAGCCAAGATCCCCCGGGTGGCTCTGGAAACACCATATATTTT
CASSQDPPGGSGNTIYF
>.|TRBV11-2|many|TRBJ1-2
TGTGCCAGCAGCTTAAGCTGGGGCGACTATGGCTACACCTTC
CASSLSWGDYGYTF
>TRBD1|TRBV20-1|many|TRBJ1-1
TGCAGTGCTAGAGTTGGGACAGTGAACACTGAAGCTTTCTTT
CSARVGTVNTEAFF
>TRBD2|TRBV5-1|many|TRBJ2-1
TGCGCCAGCAGCCGGCTAGCGGAGCAATACAATGAGCAGTTCTTC
CASSRLAEQYNEQFF
>.|TRBV12-3/TRBV12-4|medium-sized|TRBJ2-3
TGTGCCAGCCTTGGGGCACCCCGCACAGATACGCAGTATTTT
CASLGAPRTDTQYF
>.|TRBV12-3/TRBV12-4|many|TRBJ2-1
TGTGCCAGCAGTTTTGTAGAGGGGATACAGCTGATCTCCTACAATGAGCAGTTCTTC
CASSFVEGIQLISYNEQFF
>.|TRBV28|many|TRBJ2-2
TGTGCCAGCAGTTTGCGGCAGAACACCGGGGAGCTGTTTTTT
CASSLRQNTGELFF
>.|TRBV7-2|many|TRBJ2-7
TGTGCCAGCAGCTTATTTGTCAGTACCTACGAGCAGTACTTC
CASSLFVSTYEQYF
>.|TRBV2|few|TRBJ2-7
TGTGCCAGCAGGCCAGGGGACGAGCAGTACTTC
CASRPGDEQYF
>TRBD2|TRBV7-8|many|TRBJ2-1
TGTGCCAGCAGCTTAGCTGTTGGACTAGCGGAATACAATGAGCAGTTCTTC
CASSLAVGLAEYNEQFF
>TRBD2|TRBV9|many|TRBJ2-3
TGTGCCAGCAGCGTAGACCAGACTAGCGGAGCAGATACGCAGTATTTT
CASSVDQTSGADTQYF
>.|TRBV5-1|many|TRBJ1-5
TGCGCCAGCAGCTTGGATGGCGTTAATCAGCCCCAGCATTTT
CASSLDGVNQPQHF
>.|TRBV7-9|many|TRBJ1-5
TGTGCCAGCAGCTCCATGGACGGGAGGGGGCCCCAGCATTTT
CASSSMDGRGPQHF
>TRBD1|TRBV4-1|many|TRBJ1-2
TGCGCCAGCAGCCAAGATAACGACAGGGCCCACTATGGCTACACCTTC
CASSQDNDRAHYGYTF
>.|TRBV6-5|many|TRBJ2-3
TGTGCCAGCAGCCGTAGGGGTGGGGATACGCAGTATTTT
CASSRRGGDTQYF
>TRBD2|TRBV12-3/TRBV12-4|.|TRBJ2-4
TGTGCCAGCAGTTTGAGACTAGCGGGGATCCTAGCCAAAAACATTCAGTACTTC
CASSLRLAGILAKNIQYF
>TRBD2|TRBV20-1|many|TRBJ2-4
TGCAGTGCTAGAGTGGCGGGGGGTCCCGAAGCCAAAAACATTCAGTACTTC
CSARVAGGPEAKNIQYF
>.|TRBV21-1|many|TRBJ2-5
TGTGCCAGCACTCTGACAGGGAGACAAGAGACCCAGTACTTC
CASTLTGRQETQYF
>TRBD1|TRBV12-3/TRBV12-4|.|TRBJ1-2
TGTGCCAGCAGTTTACCAGGGGGCTATGGCTACACCTTC
CASSLPGGYGYTF